The 30 T cell receptor beta chains listed next were all sequenced from one sample in a study of regulatory T cells in long-lasting Graves disease. Combining iRepertoire HTBI primers with Arm-PCR of CDR3 regions, the authors built TCR beta libraries. TCRdb reprocessed the multiplex PCR reads with MiXCR, giving one entry per CDR3 protein. In the table there are around 460,000 distinct CDR3 sequences, 20% to 25% of which are singletons. Documented time point: persistent/refractory GD, antithyroid drugs over 5 years with positive TRAb. Preparation of the TCR library used RNA extracted from PBMCs. The sequences come from peripheral blood mononuclear cells (PBMCs), collected when the disease was refractory, from a patient treated with antithyroid drugs. These receptors were obtained from a female donor with Graves disease.

This clonotype came up many times. The V and J genes are TRBV15 and TRBJ2-5, with D unresolved. The germline V gene encodes CDR1 LNHNV and CDR2 YYDKDF (reference sequence). The CDR3 extends over 18 amino acids. Trimming stripped 4 bases from V and 7 bases from J, with 28 bases between. The CDR3 DNA reads TGTGCCACCAGCACATACTTCGGGCCCGGGCCCCAGGTATGGACCCAGTACTTC. It codes for CATSTYFGPGPQVWTQYF.

This clonotype was counted many times. This sequence joins TRBV5-1 and TRBJ2-7, with D unclear. The CDR3 covers 15 residues. V lost 0 bases to trimming and J lost 2 bases, with 12 bases between them. Germline CDR1 reads SGHRS; CDR2 reads YFSETQ. DNA for the CDR3: TGCGCCAGCAGCTTGGCTCCGGACGGAACCTACGAGCAGTACTTC. As protein: CASSLAPDGTYEQYF.

This clonotype was counted at least ten times. The J gene is TRBJ2-7, the V gene TRBV6-1, with 10 bases identical to TRBD2. The germline CDR1 and CDR2 sequences are MNHNS and SASEGT. After removal of 11 bases from V and 3 bases from J, the junction contained 13 bases not matched to a gene. CDR3 length equals 15 residues. The CDR3 nucleotides are TGTGCCTCTCTAGCGGGAGCCTTCCGCGTCTACGAGCAGTACTTC. The encoded protein is CASLAGAFRVYEQYF.

Many counts were recorded for this clonotype. The chain carries TRBV9 and TRBJ2-5, with D possibly matching TRBD2 (6 bases). The V gene lost 0 bases and the J gene lost 2 bases, with 8 bases spanning the gap. The germline gives CDR1 SGDLS, CDR2 YYNGEE. This CDR3 is built from 14 residues. Written as DNA, the CDR3 is TGTGCCAGCAGCGTAGCGGGGGAACAAGAGACCCAGTACTTC. This gives the protein CASSVAGEQETQYF. The full variable domain, with the rest looked up from reference TRBV9 and TRBJ2-5, is DSGVTQTPKHLITATGQRVTLRCSPRSGDLSVYWYQQSLDQGLQFLIQYYNGEERAKGNILERFSAQQFPDLHSELNLSSLELGDSALYFCASSVAGEQETQYFGPGTRLLVL.

This clonotype was counted at least ten times. The chain joins TRBV6-1 to TRBJ2-7; 8 bases fit TRBD2. Trimming at V came to 5 bases and at J to 0 bases, leaving 6 bases not matched to a gene. This CDR3 is built from 15 residues. The germline V gene encodes CDR1 MNHNS and CDR2 SASEGT. CDR3 in DNA: TGTGCCAGCAGTCGGGAGGGCAGGGGCTCCTACGAGCAGTACTTC. Protein: CASSREGRGSYEQYF.

The J gene is TRBJ1-2, the V gene TRBV5-1, with TRBD1 matching 9 bases. V trimming: 4 bases; J trimming: 3 bases; junction bases outside the gene matches: 7. Per the germline V gene, CDR1 is SGHRS and CDR2 is YFSETQ. This CDR3 region has 15 residues. This CDR3 reads CASSGNRGRDYGYTF. The CDR3 DNA sequence: TGCGCCAGCAGCGGAAACAGGGGGCGCGACTATGGCTACACCTTC.

Many counts were recorded for this clonotype. The CDR3 coding sequence is TGTGCCAGCAGCCAAGTGGGCTACGAGCAGTACTTC. Protein sequence: CASSQVGYEQYF. The chain combines TRBV3-1 with TRBJ2-7; no clear D gene. The germline V gene encodes CDR1 LGHDT and CDR2 YNNKEL (reference sequence). This CDR3 comprises 12 residues. With 1 base removed from V and 3 bases from J, the gap between germline ends came to 4 bases.

This clonotype was detected a few times. J is TRBJ1-4 and V is TRBV6-9; tentatively, D is TRBD1 (6 bases). This CDR3 is 15 amino acids long. Germline values: CDR1 MNHGY, CDR2 SVAAGI. Trimming pared 4 bases from V and 4 bases from J, leaving 13 bases between. CDR3 loop: CASSSSGQLNEKLFF. CDR3 sequence (DNA): TGTGCCAGCAGTTCCTCAGGACAGCTTAATGAAAAACTGTTTTTT.

V is TRBV30 and J is TRBJ1-6, with D uncertain. Trimming left V 3 bases short and J 5 bases short, with 11 bases between. Germline values: CDR1 GTSNPN, CDR2 SVGIG (reference sequence). CDR3 size: 14 residues. The CDR3 here is CAWSAREDNSPLHF. CDR3 DNA: TGTGCCTGGAGCGCCCGAGAGGATAATTCACCCCTCCACTTT.

The J gene is TRBJ2-7, the V gene TRBV7-2; weak D call: TRBD2 (6 bases). Germline CDR1 is SGHTA and CDR2 is FQGNSA. V dropped 5 bases and J dropped 3 bases, with 11 bases sitting between them. The CDR3 is 13 amino acids. CDR3 bases: TGTGCCAGCAGCGACGGGACTCTCTACGAGCAGTACTTC. This encodes CASSDGTLYEQYF. The full variable domain, with the rest looked up from reference TRBV7-2 and TRBJ2-7, is GAGVSQSPSNKVTEKGKDVELRCDPISGHTALYWYRQSLGQGLEFLIYFQGNSAPDKSGLPSDRFSAERTGGSVSTLTIQRTQQEDSAVYLCASSDGTLYEQYFGPGTRLTVT.

This clonotype was seen at least ten times. The V and J genes are TRBV19 and TRBJ1-5; D is unclear. Trimming cost V 1 base and J 7 bases, with 11 bases left between them. The germline CDR1 and CDR2 sequences are LNHDA and SQIVND (reference sequence). The CDR3 consists of 14 residues. CDR3 region: CASSIGQLRQPQHF. Here the CDR3 DNA reads TGTGCCAGTAGTATAGGGCAGCTGAGACAGCCCCAGCATTTT. The entire variable domain, with the rest obtained from reference TRBV19 and TRBJ1-5, is as follows: DGGITQSPKYLFRKEGQNVTLSCEQNLNHDAMYWYRQDPGQGLRLIYYSQIVNDFQKGDIAEGYSVSREKKESFPLTVTSAQKNPTAFYLCASSIGQLRQPQHFGDGTRLSIL.

This clonotype was seen a few times. The chain links TRBV28 to TRBJ2-2; no firm D call. With 7 bases removed from V and 0 bases from J, the gap between germline ends came to 9 bases. The CDR3 runs 14 residues. The germline V gene encodes CDR1 MDHEN and CDR2 SYDVKM. CDR3 nucleotides: TGTGCCAGCAATGGCGGAGCGAACACCGGGGAGCTGTTTTTT. It is translated as CASNGGANTGELFF.

This clonotype was observed many times. The chain recombines TRBV12-3 or TRBV12-4 with TRBJ1-2; TRBD1 is a possible D gene (6 bases). The CDR3 covers 14 residues. Trimming took 3 bases from V and 2 from J, leaving 10 bases between them. CDR3 sequence (DNA): TGTGCCAGCAGTTTCTCAGGGGTGAACTATGGCTACACCTTC. Protein: CASSFSGVNYGYTF.

This clonotype was recorded at least ten times. J is TRBJ2-7 and V is TRBV20-1; tentative D call: TRBD2 (7 bases). CDR1 and CDR2 from the germline V gene are DFQATT and SNEGSKA (reference sequence). Deletions cut 0 bases from V and 2 bases from J, with 11 bases between. This CDR3 spans 14 amino acids. CDR3 residues: CSARDRGAAYEQYF. The CDR3 coding sequence is TGCAGTGCTAGAGATCGGGGGGCCGCCTACGAGCAGTACTTC.

The chain couples TRBV30 to TRBJ1-5, with D possibly TRBD1 on 5 matching bases. Germline V gene lookup returns CDR1 GTSNPN and CDR2 SVGIG (reference sequence). With 1 base removed from V and 5 bases from J, the gap between germline ends came to 12 bases. The CDR3 runs to 14 residues. The CDR3 loop is CAWSGGAGDQPQHF. DNA for the CDR3: TGTGCCTGGAGTGGCGGGGCCGGGGATCAGCCCCAGCATTTT.

This clonotype was picked up many times. This sequence joins TRBV28 and TRBJ2-7; 9 nucleotides agree with TRBD1. The length of the CDR3 is 13 residues. Germline V lookup: CDR1 MDHEN, CDR2 SYDVKM. V dropped 5 bases and J dropped 6; count of bases not matched to a gene: 5. The CDR3 here is CASSGRTGVEQYF. In DNA, the CDR3 is TGTGCCAGCAGTGGCCGGACAGGGGTCGAGCAGTACTTC.

At least ten counts were recorded for this clonotype. The J gene is TRBJ1-1, the V gene TRBV24-1; D ambiguous. V dropped 3 bases and J dropped 7 bases, with 8 bases sitting between them. This CDR3 region has 12 residues. Germline CDR1 is KGHDR and CDR2 is SFDVKD. The CDR3 spells CATSDAGREAFF. The DNA for the CDR3 is TGTGCCACCAGTGATGCGGGCCGTGAAGCTTTCTTT.

This clonotype was counted at least ten times. This chain connects TRBV7-2 to TRBJ2-2, with TRBD1 matching 8 bases. The CDR3 spans 17 residues. The germline V gene encodes CDR1 SGHTA and CDR2 FQGNSA. V lost 1 base, J lost 2 bases, and 6 bases stayed unmatched. In DNA form, the CDR3 reads TGTGCCAGCAGCTTAGGACCGGGACAGGCAAACACCGGGGAGCTGTTTTTT. This encodes CASSLGPGQANTGELFF.

This clonotype was recorded at least ten times. The chain links TRBV20-1 to TRBJ1-2; 11 nucleotides match TRBD1. The CDR3 covers 14 residues. The germline CDR1 and CDR2 sequences are DFQATT and SNEGSKA (reference sequence). The V and J ends lost 2 bases and 10 bases, in that order; junction bases with no gene match: 9. The CDR3 spells CSARRGQGARDYTF. The CDR3 nucleotides read TGCAGTGCTAGACGAGGACAGGGGGCGAGGGACTACACCTTC.

In the case of this clonotype: A much more abundant neighbour one base away suggests this may be a read error. The chain joins TRBV7-9 to TRBJ1-1, with TRBD1 identical over 7 bases. The germline V gene has CDR1 SEHNR and CDR2 FQNEAQ (reference sequence). J gave up 7 bases and V 3 bases, and 2 bases lay outside the gene matches. The CDR3 spans 12 residues. This chain's CDR3 is CASSFGDSEAFF. The CDR3 region has the DNA TGTGCCAGCAGCTTTGGGGACAGTGAAGCTTTCTTT.

The V call is TRBV20-1, the J call TRBJ2-5; 11 nucleotides agree with TRBD2. The CDR3 runs 16 residues. Germline CDR1 and CDR2: DFQATT and SNEGSKA (reference sequence). V trimming: 6 bases; J trimming: 5 bases; junction bases outside the gene matches: 14. CDR3 amino acids: CSATYGSGGAWETQYF. CDR3 bases: TGCAGTGCAACCTACGGTAGCGGGGGGGCCTGGGAGACCCAGTACTTC.

This rearrangement joins TRBV20-1 to TRBJ2-1, with D possibly being TRBD1 (5 bases). Trimming took off 4 bases at V and 6 bases at J, with 13 bases between the two ends. Germline loops: CDR1 DFQATT, CDR2 SNEGSKA (reference sequence). This CDR3 is built from 13 residues. DNA of the CDR3: TGCAGTGCTAACGAAGGGGCGGTCAATGAGCAGTTCTTC. Protein: CSANEGAVNEQFF.

At least ten counts were recorded for this clonotype. This rearrangement joins TRBV12-3 or TRBV12-4 to TRBJ1-5; D unresolved. This CDR3 comprises 15 residues. The V and J ends lost 4 bases and 3 bases respectively, with 13 bases between them. CDR3: CASSWTDGTNQPQHF. CDR3 DNA sequence: TGTGCCAGCAGTTGGACGGACGGAACCAATCAGCCCCAGCATTTT.

A remark on this clonotype: One end of the junction varies from germline; a read error may be responsible. The V gene is TRBV29-1, the J gene TRBJ2-7; TRBD1 or TRBD2 may be the D gene (5 bases each). Germline V gene data show CDR1 as SQVTM and CDR2 as ANQGSEA. The CDR3 has 13 amino acids. The CDR3 is CSVLQAGFYEQCF. CDR3 nucleotide sequence: TGCAGCGTTTTACAGGCGGGTTTTTACGAGCAGTGCTTC.

This clonotype was seen ten or more times. The chain is built from TRBV28 and TRBJ2-5; D call uncertain. V was clipped by 7 bases and J by 3 bases, with 12 bases between them. The CDR3 runs 13 residues. Per germline, CDR1 MDHEN and CDR2 SYDVKM. The CDR3 DNA reads as TGTGCCAGCAAGGCGTCTGGGGAAGAGACCCAGTACTTC. Its protein is CASKASGEETQYF.

V usage is TRBV7-2 and J usage is TRBJ1-4; D is ambiguous. The CDR3 runs to 15 residues. The germline gives CDR1 SGHTA, CDR2 FQGNSA. V was pared by 5 bases and J by 8 bases, with 18 bases between. The CDR3 protein is CASSPSTEQREKLFF. The CDR3 DNA sequence: TGTGCCAGCAGCCCCTCAACAGAACAGCGGGAAAAACTGTTTTTT.

As for this clonotype: A much larger clone sits a single nucleotide away, making a read error possible. The chain combines TRBV30 with TRBJ2-5; unclear D gene. The CDR3 loop spans 14 amino acids. Germline V gives CDR1 GTSNPN, CDR2 SVGIG (reference sequence). Trimming shortened V by 0 bases and J by 4 bases, and 12 bases separated the two germline ends. The CDR3 DNA follows: TGTGCCTGGAGTGTCGGCGGTTTGGGAGAGACCCAGTACTTC. As protein: CAWSVGGLGETQYF. The full variable domain, in which reference TRBV30 and TRBJ2-5 provide the parts outside the CDR3, is SQTIHQWPATLVQPVGSPLSLECTVEGTSNPNLYWYRQAAGRGLQLLFYSVGIGQISSEVPQNLSASRPQDRQFILSSKKLLLSDSGFYLCAWSVGGLGETQYFGPGTRLLVL.

This chain connects TRBV18 to TRBJ1-3; D gene ambiguous. The CDR3 runs 15 residues. V dropped 1 base and J dropped 0 bases, with 7 bases sitting between them. The germline gives CDR1 KGHSH, CDR2 LQKENI. This CDR3 reads CASSPRTASGNTIYF. For the CDR3, the DNA is TGTGCCAGCTCACCACGCACAGCCTCTGGAAACACCATATATTTT.

This clonotype was picked up many times. The chain carries TRBV12-3 or TRBV12-4 and TRBJ1-4; D is possibly TRBD1 (5 bases). The length of the CDR3 is 14 residues. V was pared by 2 bases and J by 8 bases, with 12 bases between. CDR3: CASSLSGGEEKLFF. CDR3 DNA sequence: TGTGCCAGCAGTTTATCTGGGGGAGAGGAAAAACTGTTTTTT.

This clonotype was recorded at least ten times. The chain has TRBV6-2 or TRBV6-3 and TRBJ2-2, with 8 positions matching TRBD1. The CDR3 is made up of 15 amino acids. Unmatched junction bases numbered 4, after V lost 6 bases and J lost 1 base. From germline, CDR1 is MNHEY and CDR2 SVGEGT. The CDR3 coding sequence is TGTGCCAGCAGAACCGGGACAGGGAACACCGGGGAGCTGTTTTTT. Protein: CASRTGTGNTGELFF.